The 20 T cell receptor beta chains below were found in one sample sequenced in a study of blood T cell repertoires in COVID-19. Generated by immunoSEQ multiplex PCR, the TCRdb table keeps only in-frame clones and is missing some. The top ten clones hold about 4.6% of a sample with hundreds of thousands of clones, about four fifths of them seen once. Sequencing used PBMCs or T cells enriched from blood (not recorded which). The receptors here all came from a woman between 45 and 65 years old who had been exposed to COVID-19.

The chain's CDR3 is CASSELAVGPQHF. The CDR3 nucleotides are TGTGCCAGCAGTGAATTAGCGGTCGGGCCCCAGCATTTT. The chain joins TRBV6-1 to TRBJ1-5; no reliable D call. The CDR3 is made up of 13 amino acids. CDR1 is MNHNS and CDR2 is SASEGT in the germline V gene. Between the trimmed V and J ends, which lost 2 bases and 9 bases, there was a span of 11 bases.

This chain uses TRBV19 with TRBJ1-1; D gene uncertain. Germline CDR1 reads LNHDA; CDR2 reads SQIVND (reference sequence). The CDR3 extends over 13 amino acids. V lost 3 bases and J lost 4, with 9 bases in between. CDR3 nucleotide sequence: TGTGCCAGTAGTATTGACATTTTCACTGAAGCTTTCTTT. Its translation is CASSIDIFTEAFF.

This clone was recorded a few times. The rearrangement links TRBV7-6 to TRBJ1-3, with no clear D. Germline V CDR1 and CDR2: SGHVS, FNYEAQ. This CDR3 comprises 17 residues. V shed 5 bases and J shed 0 bases, with 17 bases lying between them. As DNA, the CDR3 is TGTGCCAGCAGCCCCTGGGGAGGCCGGAGCTCTGGAAACACCATATATTTT. Residues: CASSPWGGRSSGNTIYF.

This clone was recorded a few times. The chain combines TRBV2 with TRBJ1-4, with TRBD1 as a possible D gene (6 bases). Trimming stripped 6 bases from V and 7 bases from J, with 15 bases between. CDR3 length: 14 residues. Germline V gene data show CDR1 as SNHLY and CDR2 as FYNNEI. This chain's CDR3 is CASRRGQYSEKLFF. DNA of the CDR3: TGTGCCAGCAGGCGGGGGCAGTATAGTGAAAAACTGTTTTTT.

This chain links TRBV7-2 with TRBJ1-2; tentative D call: TRBD1 (5 bases). The CDR3 loop spans 16 amino acids. V was trimmed by 0 bases and J by 2 bases, leaving 13 bases between them. Looked up from germline, CDR1 is SGHTA and CDR2 is FQGNSA. This CDR3 is CASSLAPGGGNYGYTF. The DNA of the CDR3 is TGTGCCAGCAGCTTAGCCCCGGGGGGTGGGAACTATGGCTACACCTTC. Full variable domain (remainder filled in from reference TRBV7-2 and TRBJ1-2): GAGVSQSPSNKVTEKGKDVELRCDPISGHTALYWYRQSLGQGLEFLIYFQGNSAPDKSGLPSDRFSAERTGGSVSTLTIQRTQQEDSAVYLCASSLAPGGGNYGYTFGSGTRLTVV.

CDR3 sequence reads: CASSPTRGGELFF. The CDR3 coding sequence is TGTGCCAGCAGCCCAACCCGGGGCGGGGAGCTGTTTTTT. The chain employs TRBV11-3 and TRBJ2-2; a possible D gene is TRBD2 (5 bases). V lost 5 bases to trimming and J lost 7 bases, with 11 bases between them. Germline values: CDR1 SGHNT, CDR2 YENEEA. CDR3 length equals 13 residues. Drawing the rest from reference TRBV11-3 and TRBJ2-2, the complete variable domain is EAGVVQSPRYKIIEKKQPVAFWCNPISGHNTLYWYLQNLGQGPELLIRYENEEAVDDSQLPKDRFSAERLKGVDSTLKIQPAELGDSAVYLCASSPTRGGELFFGEGSRLTVL.

This clone was seen only a few times. The rearrangement uses TRBV13 and TRBJ1-1; tentatively, D is TRBD1 (5 bases). This CDR3 is 13 amino acids long. Germline V gives CDR1 PRHDT, CDR2 FYEKMQ (reference sequence). The V end was cut by 0 bases, the J end by 6 bases, with 8 bases between. Here the CDR3 DNA reads TGTGCCAGCAGCTTAGGGATAGGGGCTGAAGCTTTCTTT. Translated: CASSLGIGAEAFF.

The chain joins TRBV19 to TRBJ1-4; unclear D gene. The V end lost 6 bases, the J end lost 0 bases, and 11 bases lay between the germline ends. This CDR3 has 15 amino acids. Germline CDR1 and CDR2: LNHDA and SQIVND (reference sequence). Here the CDR3 DNA reads TGTGCCAGTAGGTCTCGGGGTACAACTAATGAAAAACTGTTTTTT. As protein: CASRSRGTTNEKLFF.

V is TRBV6-5 and J is TRBJ2-2; 10 bases map to TRBD2. Germline V gene sequence: CDR1 MNHEY, CDR2 SVGAGI. V shed 10 bases and J 2 bases; nucleotides not matched to a gene: 7. The CDR3 is 15 residues long. In DNA, the CDR3 is TGTGCCACCTCTTTAGCGGGGGGAAACACCGGGGAGCTGTTTTTT. Translated, it gives CATSLAGGNTGELFF.

The sample holds one count of this clone. The chain has TRBV25-1 and TRBJ2-7; weak D call: TRBD2 (6 bases). V dropped 6 bases and J dropped 4 bases, with 13 bases sitting between them. The CDR3 loop spans 13 amino acids. Per germline, CDR1 MGHDK and CDR2 SYGVNS. The CDR3 DNA follows: TGTGCCAGCAGATCGGGGGTGGGGTACGAGCAGTACTTC. This encodes CASRSGVGYEQYF.

This clone was seen many times. V and J are TRBV10-2 and TRBJ2-7; D might be TRBD2 (6 bases). V was trimmed by 6 bases and J by 3 bases, leaving 12 bases between them. The CDR3 is 13 amino acids. CDR1 WSHSY and CDR2 SAAADI come from the germline V gene. Written as DNA, the CDR3 is TGCGCCAGCAGCCACGGGGGTTACTACGAGCAGTACTTC. Translation: CASSHGGYYEQYF.

A few counts support this clone. Other DNA sequences in the sample encode the same CDR3. V usage is TRBV10-1 and J usage is TRBJ1-1; D not resolved. CDR3 size: 13 residues. Trimming cost V 0 bases and J 6 bases, with 8 bases left between them. Per germline, CDR1 WNHNN and CDR2 SYGVQD (reference sequence). This chain's CDR3 is CASSESAGAEAFF. CDR3 DNA sequence: TGCGCCAGCAGTGAGTCGGCGGGTGCTGAAGCTTTCTTT.

The CDR3 loop is CATTDPTTGYTF. The CDR3 nucleotides read TGTGCCACCACCGACCCGACGACAGGCTACACCTTC. J is TRBJ1-2 and V is TRBV6-5; no reliable D call. V lost 10 bases and J lost 8, with 17 bases in between. The CDR3 is 12 amino acids. Germline CDR1 is MNHEY and CDR2 is SVGAGI.

The V and J genes are TRBV19 and TRBJ1-1; D may be TRBD1 (5 bases). The germline V gene encodes CDR1 LNHDA and CDR2 SQIVND (reference sequence). Trimming pared 5 bases from V and 2 bases from J, leaving 12 bases between. This CDR3 contains 14 residues. The CDR3 loop is CASSVGHPNTEAFF. The CDR3 region has the DNA TGTGCCAGTAGTGTCGGACACCCAAACACTGAAGCTTTCTTT.

The gene calls are TRBV7-9 and TRBJ1-1; no reliable D call. Germline CDR1 and CDR2: SEHNR and FQNEAQ (reference sequence). V shed 2 bases and J shed 4 bases, with 11 bases lying between them. The CDR3 spans 14 residues. The CDR3 region is CASSLSRVGTEAFF. Here the CDR3 DNA reads TGTGCCAGCAGCTTATCCCGGGTTGGCACTGAAGCTTTCTTT. Based on the CDR3 plus reference TRBV7-9 and TRBJ1-1, the full variable domain is DTGVSQNPRHKITKRGQNVTFRCDPISEHNRLYWYRQTLGQGPEFLTYFQNEAQLEKSRLLSDRFSAERPKGSFSTLEIQRTEQGDSAMYLCASSLSRVGTEAFFGQGTRLTVV.

This chain links TRBV13 with TRBJ2-2, with D possibly matching TRBD1 (6 bases). The CDR3 length is 16 residues. The V end was cut by 4 bases, the J end by 6 bases, with 18 bases between. Germline V CDR1 and CDR2: PRHDT, FYEKMQ (reference sequence). CDR3 in DNA: TGTGCCAGCAGCTGGGGAGATGACAGGCGGGCCGGGGAGCTGTTTTTT. Protein: CASSWGDDRRAGELFF.

The J gene is TRBJ2-5, the V gene TRBV27; perhaps TRBD1 as D (6 bases). The CDR3 is 15 residues long. Trimming pared 6 bases from V and 2 bases from J, leaving 16 bases between. Germline V gene sequence: CDR1 MNHEY, CDR2 SMNVEV (reference sequence). CDR3 region: CASRQGRGSQETQYF. The DNA for the CDR3 is TGTGCCAGCAGACAGGGCAGGGGATCACAAGAGACCCAGTACTTC.

The chain links TRBV7-2 to TRBJ2-1; D gene unclear. The CDR3 is 11 residues long. The V and J ends lost 5 bases and 5 bases respectively, with 4 bases between them. Germline lookup yields CDR1 SGHTA and CDR2 FQGNSA. This CDR3 is CASSLHNEQFF. Written as DNA, the CDR3 is TGTGCCAGCAGCCTTCACAATGAGCAGTTCTTC.

This clone appeared a few times. V is TRBV27 and J is TRBJ2-7, with D tentatively TRBD1 (5 bases). The CDR3 loop spans 15 amino acids. Germline V lookup: CDR1 MNHEY, CDR2 SMNVEV (reference sequence). The ends were cut back, 6 bases at V and 2 bases at J, with 17 bases in the middle. The DNA of the CDR3 is TGTGCCAGCAGAACCGCAGGGTTCACACCCTACGAGCAGTACTTC. Its translation: CASRTAGFTPYEQYF.

The V gene is TRBV4-3, the J gene TRBJ2-2; D remains ambiguous. The V gene lost 2 bases and the J gene lost 6 bases, with 13 bases spanning the gap. CDR1 LGHNA and CDR2 YSLEER come from the germline V gene. This CDR3 has 15 amino acids. The CDR3 region is CASSQSDSVAGELFF. The CDR3 DNA is TGCGCCAGCAGCCAAAGCGACTCCGTCGCCGGGGAGCTGTTTTTT.